What follows are 16 T cell receptor beta chains derived from one specimen sequenced in a study of T cells in Graves' hyperthyroidism and ophthalmopathy. TCR beta CDR3 sequences were amplified from RNA transcripts. TCR CDR3 regions were first amplified by RT-PCR with HTBI primers. TCRdb independently ran MiXCR on the multiplex PCR reads; one entry per CDR3 protein. The sample yields some 600,000 distinct CDR3 sequences, approximately 15% seen once. The sequenced sample was blood. Receptors were obtained from a woman in her 30s with Graves' hyperthyroidism that later progressed to Graves' ophthalmopathy.

This clonotype was seen ten or more times. The chain has TRBV27 and TRBJ2-7, with 7 bases that match TRBD1. V was pared by 5 bases and J by 2 bases, with 6 bases of the junction left unmatched. From germline, CDR1 is MNHEY and CDR2 SMNVEV (reference sequence). The CDR3 runs to 14 residues. The DNA of the CDR3 is TGTGCCAGCAGTGACGGGACAGTAACCTACGAGCAGTACTTC. As protein: CASSDGTVTYEQYF.

This clonotype came up many times. This chain uses TRBV29-1 with TRBJ2-7; 9 bases match TRBD2. The trim removed 4 bases at V and 3 bases at J, leaving 4 bases unmatched. Per the germline V gene, CDR1 is SQVTM and CDR2 is ANQGSEA. This CDR3 is 13 amino acids long. Here the CDR3 DNA reads TGCAGCGTTGGAATTAGCGGGAGCTACGAGCAGTACTTC. This sequence encodes CSVGISGSYEQYF.

Note on this clonotype: This may come from a read error, since a much larger clone is one base off. CDR3: CASSPLWQGQGEQFF. CDR3 bases: TGTGCCAGCTCACCACTTTGGCAGGGACAGGGTGAGCAGTTCTTC. This chain connects TRBV18 to TRBJ2-1; TRBD1 matches at 9 bases. J gave up 9 bases and V 1 base, and 7 bases lay outside the gene matches. The CDR3 contains 15 residues. Germline-derived CDR1 and CDR2 are KGHSH and LQKENI.

Ten or more counts support this clonotype. This chain uses TRBV20-1 with TRBJ2-7; tentative D call: TRBD1 (5 bases). V was shortened by 1 base and J by 5 bases, with 12 bases between the two germline ends. CDR1 and CDR2 from the germline V gene are DFQATT and SNEGSKA (reference sequence). The CDR3 contains 13 residues. The CDR3: CSARGRVGDEQYF. In nucleotides, the CDR3 is TGCAGTGCTAGAGGCAGGGTTGGTGACGAGCAGTACTTC.

This clonotype showed up many times. This chain uses TRBV29-1 with TRBJ1-2; 7 nucleotides match TRBD1. V shed 3 bases and J 2 bases; nucleotides not matched to a gene: 6. The CDR3 consists of 14 residues. CDR1 and CDR2 (germline): SQVTM, ANQGSEA. CDR3: CSVDDPTGNYGYTF. Written as DNA, the CDR3 is TGCAGCGTTGATGATCCGACAGGGAACTATGGCTACACCTTC.

V and J are TRBV28 and TRBJ2-4, with D unclear. The CDR3 length is 15 residues. V gave up 8 bases and J gave up 0 bases, with 14 bases separating them. CDR1 is MDHEN, CDR2 SYDVKM, per germline. CDR3 sequence (DNA): TGTGCCAGCCAAACCCAAATGGCAGCCAAAAACATTCAGTACTTC. It yields the protein CASQTQMAAKNIQYF.

This clonotype has a handful of counts. The chain carries TRBV14 and TRBJ2-7; D assignment may be TRBD1 or TRBD2 (5 bases each). Trimming took off 1 base at V and 5 bases at J, with 12 bases between the two ends. CDR3 length: 14 residues. The germline CDR1 and CDR2 sequences are SGHDN and FVKESK. The CDR3 nucleotides are TGTGCCAGCAGCCAAGTAGGGGACGACCACGAGCAGTACTTC. Amino acids: CASSQVGDDHEQYF.

This clonotype was observed many times. The V and J genes are TRBV6-6 and TRBJ1-4; a weak D match, TRBD1 (5 bases). CDR1 is MNHNY, CDR2 SVGAGI, per germline (reference sequence). Deletions cut 0 bases from V and 8 bases from J, with 7 bases between. This CDR3 comprises 13 residues. The CDR3 loop is CASSYSEGEKLFF. CDR3 nucleotide sequence: TGTGCCAGCAGTTACTCGGAGGGGGAAAAACTGTTTTTT.

This clonotype was counted ten times or more. The chain joins TRBV19 to TRBJ1-5; a possible D gene is TRBD1 (5 bases). CDR1 is LNHDA, CDR2 SQIVND, per germline (reference sequence). This CDR3 contains 14 residues. V dropped 5 bases and J dropped 6 bases, with 14 bases sitting between them. This CDR3 is CASSPDGGFQPQHF. The DNA for the CDR3 is TGTGCCAGTAGTCCAGACGGGGGATTTCAGCCCCAGCATTTT.

This clonotype was seen ten or more times. The chain uses TRBV30 and TRBJ1-1; possible D gene TRBD1, 5 bases. The CDR3 loop spans 13 amino acids. V was clipped by 1 base and J by 3 bases, with 9 bases between them. The V gene's germline CDR1 is GTSNPN and CDR2 SVGIG (reference sequence). CDR3 amino acids: CAWSEGTYTEAFF. CDR3 nucleotide sequence: TGTGCCTGGAGTGAGGGGACTTACACTGAAGCTTTCTTT.

In this sample, this clonotype turned up many times. V usage is TRBV20-1 and J usage is TRBJ2-1; the match to TRBD1 covers 8 bases. V trimming: 5 bases; J trimming: 8 bases; junction bases outside the gene matches: 11. The CDR3 runs 14 residues. Germline V gives CDR1 DFQATT, CDR2 SNEGSKA (reference sequence). As DNA, the CDR3 is TGCAGTGCTCAAACCGGGACAGGAGGCGATGAGCAGTTCTTC. Its translation is CSAQTGTGGDEQFF.

This clonotype has more than one count but fewer than ten. The chain has TRBV6-1 and TRBJ1-1; no clear D gene. CDR1 MNHNS and CDR2 SASEGT come from the germline V gene. CDR3 size: 13 residues. V shed 7 bases and J shed 4 bases, with 13 bases lying between them. CDR3 in DNA: TGTGCCAGCACATTGGAGCCCCTCACTGAAGCTTTCTTT. Encoded protein: CASTLEPLTEAFF.

This clonotype came up many times. The V call is TRBV11-2, the J call TRBJ1-2, with 9 bases that match TRBD1. Losses at the gene ends were 6 bases for V and 3 bases for J; bases not matched to a gene: 2. Germline CDR1 reads SGHAT; CDR2 reads FQNNGV. The CDR3 runs to 13 residues. The CDR3 protein is CASRGQGDYGYTF. The CDR3 DNA reads TGTGCCAGCAGGGGACAGGGTGACTATGGCTACACCTTC.

V and J are TRBV25-1 and TRBJ1-2, with TRBD1 matching over 7 bases. Germline values: CDR1 MGHDK, CDR2 SYGVNS. The CDR3 runs 15 residues. With V trimmed by 1 base and J by 2 bases, 4 bases remained unmatched. The CDR3 coding sequence is TGTGCCAGCAGTGAATCAGGGGGGGTAAACTATGGCTACACCTTC. Translating it yields CASSESGGVNYGYTF.

This clonotype showed up many times. This chain links TRBV7-2 with TRBJ2-1, with D perhaps TRBD1 or TRBD2 (5 bases each). Trimming removed 6 bases at V and 4 bases at J, with 25 bases between. The CDR3 sequence is 18 residues long. Germline V gives CDR1 SGHTA, CDR2 FQGNSA. The CDR3 sequence: CASREPPPGTDVYNEQFF. In DNA, the CDR3 is TGTGCCAGCAGGGAACCCCCCCCCGGGACCGACGTTTACAATGAGCAGTTCTTC.

In its sample, this clonotype was seen many times. The V gene is TRBV20-1, the J gene TRBJ1-5; possible D gene TRBD1, 5 bases. The CDR3 has 13 amino acids. Trimming left V 3 bases short and J 2 bases short, with 8 bases between. Germline V gene data show CDR1 as DFQATT and CDR2 as SNEGSKA (reference sequence). The CDR3 nucleotides read TGCAGTGCTAGTGGAGGGGGCAATCAGCCCCAGCATTTT. Amino acid sequence: CSASGGGNQPQHF.